What follows are 10 T cell receptor beta chains derived from one specimen sequenced in a study of blood T cell repertoires in COVID-19. Produced via immunoSEQ multiplex PCR; TCRdb's table is partial and in-frame only. The table has some 140,000 clones, roughly nine tenths seen once; the top ten hold approximately 0.59%. Input material: peripheral blood. The receptors come from a man in his fifties with acute or convalescent COVID-19.

This chain's CDR3 is CASSSDRAALNEKLFF. For the CDR3, the DNA is TGTGCCAGCAGTTCCGACAGGGCTGCACTTAATGAAAAACTGTTTTTT. The chain links TRBV4-2 to TRBJ1-4, with TRBD1 matching over 7 bases. This CDR3 spans 16 amino acids. Trimming removed 6 bases from V and 4 bases from J; junction bases left unmatched: 11. CDR1 and CDR2 (germline): LGHNA, YNFKEQ.

The chain carries TRBV12-3 or TRBV12-4 and TRBJ2-7; no clear D gene. V lost 4 bases to trimming and J lost 1 base, with 8 bases between them. The CDR3 has 13 residues. The CDR3 is CASSSPLSYEQYF. DNA of the CDR3: TGTGCCAGCAGTTCACCACTTTCCTACGAGCAGTACTTC.

This clone was seen a handful of times. The V and J genes are TRBV3-1 (or the pseudogene TRBV3-2) and TRBJ1-4; D gene ambiguous. Germline loops: CDR1 LGHDT, CDR2 YNNKEL (reference sequence). The V gene lost 3 bases and the J gene lost 15 bases, with 17 bases spanning the gap. The CDR3 has 13 amino acids. CDR3 sequence reads: CASSQTHGGEVFF. CDR3 sequence (DNA): TGTGCCAGCAGCCAGACCCATGGCGGGGAGGTGTTTTTT.

The chain links TRBV10-3 to TRBJ1-1; 7 bases are shared with TRBD1. CDR3 length: 14 residues. Germline values: CDR1 ENHRY, CDR2 SYGVKD. Unmatched junction bases numbered 2, after V lost 3 bases and J lost 1 base. In nucleotides, the CDR3 is TGTGCCATCAGTGAAGGGGGCACGAACACTGAAGCTTTCTTT. It is translated as CAISEGGTNTEAFF.

The chain joins TRBV15 to TRBJ1-5; 9 nucleotides align to TRBD1. The CDR3 has 16 residues. The ends lost 8 bases at V and 2 bases at J; junction bases unmatched: 10. Germline CDR1 is LNHNV and CDR2 is YYDKDF (reference sequence). The CDR3 here is CATQRDRVGGNQPQHF. As DNA, the CDR3 is TGTGCCACCCAGAGGGACAGGGTGGGAGGCAATCAGCCCCAGCATTTT. The full variable domain, with the rest looked up from reference TRBV15 and TRBJ1-5, is DAMVIQNPRYQVTQFGKPVTLSCSQTLNHNVMYWYQQKSSQAPKLLFHYYDKDFNNEADTPDNFQSRRPNTSFCFLDIRSPGLGDTAMYLCATQRDRVGGNQPQHFGDGTRLSIL.

The chain employs TRBV18 and TRBJ2-3; TRBD2 is a possible D gene (5 bases). The length of the CDR3 is 15 residues. V was trimmed by 2 bases and J by 0 bases, leaving 9 bases between them. The germline CDR1 and CDR2 sequences are KGHSH and LQKENI. The CDR3 loop reads CASSPRESSTDTQYF. The CDR3 nucleotides are TGTGCCAGCTCACCAAGGGAGTCGAGCACAGATACGCAGTATTTT.

The V gene is TRBV30, the J gene TRBJ1-4; D is perhaps TRBD1 (6 bases). The CDR3 has 16 residues. Per the germline V gene, CDR1 is GTSNPN and CDR2 is SVGIG (reference sequence). Deletions cut 3 bases from V and 7 bases from J, with 21 bases between. The CDR3 loop reads CAWRSLRGAAGEKLFF. The DNA of the CDR3 is TGTGCCTGGAGAAGTTTACGGGGGGCGGCAGGTGAAAAACTGTTTTTT.

The chain couples TRBV27 to TRBJ2-7; D unclear. Per germline, CDR1 MNHEY and CDR2 SMNVEV (reference sequence). The CDR3 length is 12 residues. Trimming stripped 5 bases from V and 4 bases from J, with 9 bases between. The CDR3 sequence: CASSPSLYEQYF. The CDR3, as DNA: TGTGCCAGCAGTCCGAGCCTTTACGAGCAGTACTTC.

V is TRBV28 and J is TRBJ2-5; tentative D call: TRBD2 (6 bases). Germline loops: CDR1 MDHEN, CDR2 SYDVKM. Trimming took 2 bases from V and 1 from J, leaving 8 bases between them. This CDR3 is built from 14 residues. DNA of the CDR3: TGTGCCAGCAGTTTAGCGGGGCTCCAAGAGACCCAGTACTTC. Encoded protein: CASSLAGLQETQYF.

The chain combines TRBV10-3 with TRBJ1-1; maybe TRBD1 (6 bases). Trimming stripped 0 bases from V and 3 bases from J, with 14 bases between. CDR3 length: 16 amino acids. Germline CDR1 reads ENHRY; CDR2 reads SYGVKD. In nucleotides, the CDR3 is TGTGCCATCAGTGAGTCGGGGGGGCCAGGTGACACTGAAGCTTTCTTT. Its protein product is CAISESGGPGDTEAFF.